This T cell receptor beta chain was observed in a study of blood T cell repertoires in COVID-19. The CDR3 is 14 residues long. CDR1 is SNHLY, CDR2 FYNNEI, per germline. The junction had 6 bases not matched to a gene; V was cut back by 2 bases and J by 6 bases. Sequenced by immunoSEQ multiplex PCR; TCRdb stores in-frame clones only, minus some. The sample contains 150,000 or so clones, 88% of which appear only once. The V call is TRBV2, the J call TRBJ2-7; 8 nucleotides line up with TRBD1. The receptor's source is a woman aged 30 to 39 with acute COVID-19. Sequences were obtained from PBMCs or T cells enriched from blood (not recorded which). CDR3 protein: CASSEYRTGSEQYF. CDR3 coding DNA: TGTGCCAGCAGTGAATACAGGACAGGGTCCGAGCAGTACTTC.